Each of the 5 T cell receptor beta chains below was sequenced from the same sample in a study of shared clonotypes between healthy human individuals (dated by TCRdb to 2020 to 2021). Library preparation employed the immunoSEQ multiplex PCR assay. The table was pulled from immuneACCESS by TCRdb, which kept in-frame rearrangements only. Such tables lose some clones; where checked, under half of the loss comes from unresolved V genes, and the rest has no known cause. Within this sample are hundreds of thousands of clones, with around two thirds of them counted one time only. The ten largest clones capture over 1.5% of the sample. Material: memory CD4+ T cells sorted from blood. The meaning of the sample's cell subset or site label: CD45RA-negative fraction. These receptors were collected from a woman aged 30 to 39 in good health.

This clone was counted only a few times. The J gene is TRBJ1-4, the V gene TRBV7-9; weak D call: TRBD1 (5 bases). Germline V CDR1 and CDR2: SEHNR, FQNEAQ (reference sequence). The CDR3 consists of 18 residues. Trimming removed 4 bases from V and 0 bases from J, with 18 bases in between. The CDR3 bases are TGTGCCAGCAGCTACGGGTGGGTCGGGGGATCAACTAATGAAAAACTGTTTTTT. Amino acids: CASSYGWVGGSTNEKLFF.

The V and J genes are TRBV4-2 and TRBJ2-1; 7 positions match TRBD1. This CDR3 is built from 21 residues. Germline CDR1 reads LGHNA; CDR2 reads YNFKEQ. Trimming at V came to 2 bases and at J to 8 bases, leaving 27 bases not matched to a gene. In DNA form, the CDR3 reads TGTGCCAGCAGCCAAAGCCCCCTGGTGGCAGGGGGTGTTGGCGGTTGGGATGAGCAGTTCTTC. As protein: CASSQSPLVAGGVGGWDEQFF.

This clone was observed once. The DNA for the CDR3 is TGTGCCAGCAGTAGGGACAGAGAAACCTACGAGCAGTACTTC. Translated: CASSRDRETYEQYF. The chain carries TRBV6-5 and TRBJ2-7; 7 bases match TRBD1. Per germline, CDR1 MNHEY and CDR2 SVGAGI. J gave up 2 bases and V 5 bases, and 6 bases lay outside the gene matches. This CDR3 region has 14 residues.

In its sample, this clone was seen a few times. CDR3 DNA: TGTGCCAGCAGCTCGTTAGATGAGCAGTTCTTC. It codes for CASSSLDEQFF. J is TRBJ2-1 and V is TRBV6-5; D is unresolved. The V gene lost 6 bases and the J gene lost 8 bases, with 8 bases spanning the gap. The CDR3 runs to 11 residues. Germline CDR1 reads MNHEY; CDR2 reads SVGAGI.

This clone was recorded at least ten times. This chain links TRBV29-1 with TRBJ2-5, with a possible D match to TRBD2 (7 bases). This CDR3 comprises 12 residues. V gave up 4 bases and J gave up 5 bases, with 11 bases separating them. Germline CDR1 SQVTM, CDR2 ANQGSEA. DNA of the CDR3: TGCAGCGTTGGAAAGGGGGGGGAGACCCAGTACTTC. It translates to CSVGKGGETQYF.